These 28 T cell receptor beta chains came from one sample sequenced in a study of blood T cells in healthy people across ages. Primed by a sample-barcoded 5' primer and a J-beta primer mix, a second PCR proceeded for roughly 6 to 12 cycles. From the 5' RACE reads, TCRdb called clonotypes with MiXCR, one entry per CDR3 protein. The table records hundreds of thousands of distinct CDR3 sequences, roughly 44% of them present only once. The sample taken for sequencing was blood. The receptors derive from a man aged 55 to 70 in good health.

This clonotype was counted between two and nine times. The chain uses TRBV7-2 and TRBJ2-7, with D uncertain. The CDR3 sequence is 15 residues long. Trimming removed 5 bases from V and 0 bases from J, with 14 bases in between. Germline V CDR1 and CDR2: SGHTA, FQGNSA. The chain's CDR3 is CASSPRLVASYEQYF. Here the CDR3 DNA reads TGTGCCAGCAGCCCGCGGCTGGTAGCCTCCTACGAGCAGTACTTC.

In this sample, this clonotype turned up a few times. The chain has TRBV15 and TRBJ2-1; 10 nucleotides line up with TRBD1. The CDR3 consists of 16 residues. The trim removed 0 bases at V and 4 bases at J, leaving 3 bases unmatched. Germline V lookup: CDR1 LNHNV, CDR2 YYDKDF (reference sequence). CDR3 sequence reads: CATSREGTGAYNEQFF. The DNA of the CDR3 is TGTGCCACCAGCAGAGAGGGGACAGGGGCTTACAATGAGCAGTTCTTC.

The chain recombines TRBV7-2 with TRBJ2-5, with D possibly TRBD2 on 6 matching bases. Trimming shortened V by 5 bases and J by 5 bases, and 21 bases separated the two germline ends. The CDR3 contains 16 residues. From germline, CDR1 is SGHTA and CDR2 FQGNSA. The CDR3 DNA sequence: TGTGCCAGCAGCACCCAGGTCGGGGGAATCTTGGAGACCCAGTACTTC. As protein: CASSTQVGGILETQYF.

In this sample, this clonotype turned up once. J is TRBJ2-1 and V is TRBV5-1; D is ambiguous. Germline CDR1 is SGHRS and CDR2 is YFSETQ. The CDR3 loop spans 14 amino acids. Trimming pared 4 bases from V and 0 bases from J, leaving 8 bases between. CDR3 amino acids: CASSLDISYNEQFF. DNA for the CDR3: TGCGCCAGCAGCCTTGACATCTCCTACAATGAGCAGTTCTTC.

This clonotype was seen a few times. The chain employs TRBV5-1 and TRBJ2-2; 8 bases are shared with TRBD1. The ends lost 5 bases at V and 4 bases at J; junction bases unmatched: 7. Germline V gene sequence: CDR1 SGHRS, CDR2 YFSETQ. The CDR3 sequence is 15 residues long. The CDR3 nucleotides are TGCGCCAGCAGACTGAGACAGGGGAGCACCGGGGAGCTGTTTTTT. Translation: CASRLRQGSTGELFF.

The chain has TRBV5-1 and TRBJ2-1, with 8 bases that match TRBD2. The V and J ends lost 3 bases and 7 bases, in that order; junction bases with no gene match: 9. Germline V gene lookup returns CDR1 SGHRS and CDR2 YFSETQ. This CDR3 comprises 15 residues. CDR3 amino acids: CASSSGGARTNEQFF. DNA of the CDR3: TGCGCCAGCAGCTCCGGGGGGGCCCGCACTAATGAGCAGTTCTTC.

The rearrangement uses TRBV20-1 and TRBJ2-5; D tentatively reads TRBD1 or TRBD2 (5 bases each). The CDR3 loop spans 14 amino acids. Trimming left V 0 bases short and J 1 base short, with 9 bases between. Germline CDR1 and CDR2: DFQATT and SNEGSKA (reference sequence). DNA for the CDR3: TGCAGTGCTAGAGAGGGGCTAGCCCAAGAGACCCAGTACTTC. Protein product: CSAREGLAQETQYF.

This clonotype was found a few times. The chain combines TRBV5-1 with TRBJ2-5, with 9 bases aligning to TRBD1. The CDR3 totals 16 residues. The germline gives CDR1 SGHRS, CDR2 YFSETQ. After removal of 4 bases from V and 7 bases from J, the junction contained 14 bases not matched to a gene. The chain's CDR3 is CASSLRTGASGGTQYF. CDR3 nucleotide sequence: TGCGCCAGCAGCCTCAGGACAGGGGCTTCGGGAGGGACCCAGTACTTC.

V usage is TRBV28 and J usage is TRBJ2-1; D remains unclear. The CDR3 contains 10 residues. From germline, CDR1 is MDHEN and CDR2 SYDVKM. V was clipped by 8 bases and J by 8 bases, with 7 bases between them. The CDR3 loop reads CASFTDEQFF. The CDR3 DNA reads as TGTGCCAGCTTCACGGATGAGCAGTTCTTC. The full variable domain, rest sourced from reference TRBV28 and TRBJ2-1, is DVKVTQSSRYLVKRTGEKVFLECVQDMDHENMFWYRQDPGLGLRLIYFSYDVKMKEKGDIPEGYSVSREKKERFSLILESASTNQTSMYLCASFTDEQFFGPGTRLTVL.

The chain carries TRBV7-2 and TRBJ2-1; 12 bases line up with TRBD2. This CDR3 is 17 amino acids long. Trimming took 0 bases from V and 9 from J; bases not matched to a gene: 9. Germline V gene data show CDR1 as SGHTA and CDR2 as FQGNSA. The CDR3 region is CASSLAGLAGNTGEQFF. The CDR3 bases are TGTGCCAGCAGCTTAGCGGGACTAGCGGGTAATACCGGTGAGCAGTTCTTC.

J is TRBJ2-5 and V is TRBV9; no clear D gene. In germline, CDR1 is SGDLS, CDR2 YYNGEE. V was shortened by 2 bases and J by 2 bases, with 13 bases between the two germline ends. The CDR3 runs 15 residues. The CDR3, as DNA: TGTGCCAGCAGCGTGGGATGGGCCAGACAAGAGACCCAGTACTTC. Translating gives CASSVGWARQETQYF. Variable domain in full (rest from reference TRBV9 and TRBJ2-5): DSGVTQTPKHLITATGQRVTLRCSPRSGDLSVYWYQQSLDQGLQFLIQYYNGEERAKGNILERFSAQQFPDLHSELNLSSLELGDSALYFCASSVGWARQETQYFGPGTRLLVL.

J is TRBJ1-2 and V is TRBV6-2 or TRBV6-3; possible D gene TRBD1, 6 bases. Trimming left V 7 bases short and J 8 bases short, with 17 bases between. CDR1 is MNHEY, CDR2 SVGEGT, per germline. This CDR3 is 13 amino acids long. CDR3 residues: CASTPQGKEGYTF. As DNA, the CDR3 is TGTGCCAGCACTCCACAGGGAAAGGAAGGCTACACCTTC.

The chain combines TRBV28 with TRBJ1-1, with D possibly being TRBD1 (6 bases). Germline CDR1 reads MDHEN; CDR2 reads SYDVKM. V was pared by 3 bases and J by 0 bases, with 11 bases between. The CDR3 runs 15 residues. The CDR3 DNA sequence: TGTGCCAGCAGTTTCCGGGACACCTTGAACACTGAAGCTTTCTTT. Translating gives CASSFRDTLNTEAFF.

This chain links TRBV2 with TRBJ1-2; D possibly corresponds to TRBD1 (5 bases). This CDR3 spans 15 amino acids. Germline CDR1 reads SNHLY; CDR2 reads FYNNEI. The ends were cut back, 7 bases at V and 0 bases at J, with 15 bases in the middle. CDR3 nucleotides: TGTGCCAGCATAGAAAGAAAGGGGTCTAACTATGGCTACACCTTC. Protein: CASIERKGSNYGYTF.

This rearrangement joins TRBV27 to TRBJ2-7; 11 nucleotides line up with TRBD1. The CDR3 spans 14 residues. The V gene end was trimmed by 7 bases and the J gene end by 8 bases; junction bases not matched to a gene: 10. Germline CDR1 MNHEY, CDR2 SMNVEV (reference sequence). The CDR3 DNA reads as TGTGCCAGCAAGTATTCGGGACAGGGGGGCCAGCAGTACTTC. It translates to CASKYSGQGGQQYF.

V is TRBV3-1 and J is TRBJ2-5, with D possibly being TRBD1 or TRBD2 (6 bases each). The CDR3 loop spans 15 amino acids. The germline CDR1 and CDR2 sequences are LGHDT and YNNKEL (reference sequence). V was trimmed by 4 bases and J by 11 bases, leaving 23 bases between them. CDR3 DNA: TGTGCCAGCAGCCGAGGTTTTGGGACTTCAGGGGAGCAGTACTTC. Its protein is CASSRGFGTSGEQYF.

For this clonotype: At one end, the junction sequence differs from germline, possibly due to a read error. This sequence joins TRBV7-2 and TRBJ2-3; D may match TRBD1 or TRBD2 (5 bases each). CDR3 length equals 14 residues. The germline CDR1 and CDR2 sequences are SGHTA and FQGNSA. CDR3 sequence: CASSIAEGRDTQYF. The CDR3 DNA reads TGTGCCAGCAGCATAGCCGAGGGGAGAGATACGCAGTATTTT.

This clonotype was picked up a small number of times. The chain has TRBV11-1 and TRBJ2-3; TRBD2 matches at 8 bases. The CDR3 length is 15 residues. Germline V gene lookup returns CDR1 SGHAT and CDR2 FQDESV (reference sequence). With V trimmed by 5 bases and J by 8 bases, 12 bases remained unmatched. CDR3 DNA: TGTGCCAGCAGCCCCTCCGCCGCGGGGGGAGGTACGCAGTATTTT. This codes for CASSPSAAGGGTQYF.

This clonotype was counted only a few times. CDR3 amino acids: CASSLGLWPGQGAEETQYF. CDR3 sequence (DNA): TGTGCCAGCAGCTTAGGACTTTGGCCGGGACAGGGGGCGGAAGAGACCCAGTACTTC. The chain combines TRBV7-6 with TRBJ2-5, with 12 positions matching TRBD1. Germline loops: CDR1 SGHVS, CDR2 FNYEAQ. Unmatched junction bases numbered 12, after V lost 1 base and J lost 3 bases. The CDR3 consists of 19 residues.

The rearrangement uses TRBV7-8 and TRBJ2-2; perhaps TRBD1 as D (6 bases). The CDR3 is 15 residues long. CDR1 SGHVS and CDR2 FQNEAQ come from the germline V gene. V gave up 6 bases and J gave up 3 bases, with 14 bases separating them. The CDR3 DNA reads TGTGCCAGCAGGAAACAGGGAATGGACACCGGGGAGCTGTTTTTT. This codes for CASRKQGMDTGELFF.

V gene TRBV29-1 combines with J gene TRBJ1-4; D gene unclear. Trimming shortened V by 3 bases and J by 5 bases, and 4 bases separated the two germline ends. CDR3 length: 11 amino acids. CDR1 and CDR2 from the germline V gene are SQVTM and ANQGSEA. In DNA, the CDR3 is TGCAGCGTTGAGGAAAATGAAAAACTGTTTTTT. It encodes CSVEENEKLFF.

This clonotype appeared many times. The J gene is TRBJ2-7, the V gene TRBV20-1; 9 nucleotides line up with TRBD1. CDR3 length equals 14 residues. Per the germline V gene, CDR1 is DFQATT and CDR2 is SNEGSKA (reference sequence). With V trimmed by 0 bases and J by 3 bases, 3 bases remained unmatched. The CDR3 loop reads CSAREDRGHYEQYF. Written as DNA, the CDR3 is TGCAGTGCTAGAGAGGACAGGGGCCACTACGAGCAGTACTTC.

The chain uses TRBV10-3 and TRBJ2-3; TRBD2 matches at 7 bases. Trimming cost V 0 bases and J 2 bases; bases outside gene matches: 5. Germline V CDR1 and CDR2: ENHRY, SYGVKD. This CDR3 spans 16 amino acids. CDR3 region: CAISESKAGLTDTQYF. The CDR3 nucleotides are TGTGCCATCAGTGAGTCAAAAGCGGGGCTCACAGATACGCAGTATTTT.

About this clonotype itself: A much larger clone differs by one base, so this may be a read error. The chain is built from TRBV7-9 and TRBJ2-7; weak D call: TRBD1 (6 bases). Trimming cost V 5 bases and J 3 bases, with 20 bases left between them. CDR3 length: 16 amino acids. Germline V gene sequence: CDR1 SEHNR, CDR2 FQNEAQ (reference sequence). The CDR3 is CASSGSSRGPFYEQYF. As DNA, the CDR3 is TGTGCCAGCAGCGGCAGTAGCAGGGGCCCCTTCTACGAGCAGTACTTC.

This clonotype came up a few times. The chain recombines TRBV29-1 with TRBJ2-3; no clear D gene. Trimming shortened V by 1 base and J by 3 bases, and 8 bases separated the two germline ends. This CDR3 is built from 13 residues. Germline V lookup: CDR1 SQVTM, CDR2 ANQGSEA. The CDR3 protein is CSVEGQTTDTQYF. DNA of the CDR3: TGCAGCGTTGAAGGGCAGACAACAGATACGCAGTATTTT.

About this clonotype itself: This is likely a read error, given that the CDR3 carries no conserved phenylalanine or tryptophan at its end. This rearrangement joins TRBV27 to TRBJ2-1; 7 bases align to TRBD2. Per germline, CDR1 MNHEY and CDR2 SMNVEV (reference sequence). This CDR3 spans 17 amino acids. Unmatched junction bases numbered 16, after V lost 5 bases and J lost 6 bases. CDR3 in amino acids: CASSLVRYGGGRNEQFS. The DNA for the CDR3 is TGTGCCAGCAGTCTAGTTCGGTATGGCGGGGGACGCAATGAGCAGTTCTCC.

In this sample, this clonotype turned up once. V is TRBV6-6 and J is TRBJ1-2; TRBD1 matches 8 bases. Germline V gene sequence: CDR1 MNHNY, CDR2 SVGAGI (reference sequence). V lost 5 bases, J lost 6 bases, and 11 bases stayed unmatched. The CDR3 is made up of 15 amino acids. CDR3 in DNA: TGTGCCAGCAGTAGACCCCAGGGGGCGAGGGATGGCTACACCTTC. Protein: CASSRPQGARDGYTF.

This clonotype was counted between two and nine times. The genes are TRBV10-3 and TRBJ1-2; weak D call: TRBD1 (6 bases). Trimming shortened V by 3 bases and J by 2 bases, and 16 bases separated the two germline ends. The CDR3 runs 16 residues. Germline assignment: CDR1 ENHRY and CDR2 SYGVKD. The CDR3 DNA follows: TGTGCCATCAGTGAAGACCTAACGGGGGGCAACTATGGCTACACCTTC. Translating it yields CAISEDLTGGNYGYTF.